This record covers a single T cell receptor beta chain. Its matching antigen is unknown. V was clipped by 5 bases and J by 5 bases, with 16 bases between them. CDR1 is SGHVS and CDR2 is FNYEAQ in the germline V gene. The CDR3 is 14 amino acids. The data stem from a study of T cell therapy after organ transplantation. Study information: Blood for the long-term post-therapy sample came 20 to 29 weeks after therapy.

Regarding the study as a whole: Post-therapy CD8 clonality change correlated inversely with pretherapy clonality. Few nonresponder expansions may reflect low coverage from poor CD8+ yield.

Using immunoSEQ multiplex PCR, the repertoire was profiled, and TCRdb retains in-frame clones only, with some absent. The sample includes over a thousand clones, about 78% of them seen just once. Documented time point: 20-29 weeks after completion of therapy. This sample comprised CD8+ T cells from blood, obtained after autologous CMV-specific T cell therapy. The genes are TRBV7-6 and TRBJ2-7; TRBD1 is a possible D gene (6 bases). The TCR originated in a human patient who had received a solid organ transplant and had CMV disease. Some of these T cells may belong to the graft donor. The DNA of the CDR3 is TGTGCCAGCAGCCGGAACTCTGGGGGCAACGAGCAGTACTTC. Its translation: CASSRNSGGNEQYF.